This entry lists 13 T cell receptor beta chains sequenced from one sample in a study of cytomegalovirus exposure and HLA in healthy donors (dated by TCRdb to the late 2010s). Library preparation used the immunoSEQ multiplex PCR assay. For the multiplex PCR, a mixture combining 60 forward primers for TCR Vbeta segments and 13 reverse primers for TCR Jbeta segments was used. TCRdb limited this immuneACCESS table to in-frame rearrangements with V and J called. A share of clones is missing; checked studies link under half to unresolved V genes, and the rest is unexplained. The sample profile shows 100,000 to 150,000 clones; roughly four fifths of them were found once. The biggest ten clones account for approximately 2% of the sample. Sequenced sample: PBMCs. The receptors come from a man aged 45-65 years in good health and CMV-seronegative.

A word on this clone: One end of the junction varies from germline; a read error may be responsible. V and J are TRBV7-9 and TRBJ1-4, with D perhaps matching TRBD1 (6 bases). The germline gives CDR1 SEHNR, CDR2 FQNEAQ (reference sequence). The CDR3 has 14 amino acids. CDR3 coding DNA: TGTTCCAGCAGCACACCGGGACAAGCTGAAAAACTGTTTTTT. Residues: CSSSTPGQAEKLFF.

V gene TRBV14 combines with J gene TRBJ2-3; D possibly corresponds to TRBD2 (5 bases). Germline V lookup: CDR1 SGHDN, CDR2 FVKESK. The CDR3 has 13 residues. V was shortened by 4 bases and J by 6 bases, with 11 bases between the two germline ends. The CDR3 sequence is CASSLGNGDTQYF. DNA for the CDR3: TGTGCCAGCAGCCTCGGGAATGGGGATACGCAGTATTTT.

The rearrangement links TRBV7-8 to TRBJ1-3; no reliable D call. The V end lost 5 bases, the J end lost 6 bases, and 11 bases lay between the germline ends. Germline CDR1 is SGHVS and CDR2 is FQNEAQ. The CDR3 is 13 residues long. CDR3 region: CASSGLGLNTIYF. In DNA, the CDR3 is TGTGCCAGCAGCGGACTCGGATTAAACACCATATATTTT.

This rearrangement joins TRBV11-2 to TRBJ2-1, with 8 bases aligning to TRBD2. Germline V gene data show CDR1 as SGHAT and CDR2 as FQNNGV. The J segment lost 8 bases and the V segment lost 4 bases, leaving 7 bases of the junction unmatched. This CDR3 is 14 amino acids long. The CDR3 DNA sequence: TGTGCCAGCAGCTATTCCGGGGGGGCCGATGAGCAGTTCTTC. Amino acids: CASSYSGGADEQFF.

Concerning this clone itself: At one end, the junction sequence differs from germline, possibly due to a read error. The CDR3 coding sequence is TGTGCCAGCAGAGAAGGGACAGGGAATCAGCCCCAGCATTTT. This codes for CASREGTGNQPQHF. This rearrangement joins TRBV2 to TRBJ1-5, with 9 bases fitting TRBD1. The germline CDR1 and CDR2 sequences are SNHLY and FYNNEI. The CDR3 contains 14 residues.

This clone was seen just once. The chain couples TRBV7-3 to TRBJ2-6; TRBD2 might be the D (5 bases). V dropped 1 base and J dropped 2 bases, with 6 bases sitting between them. The CDR3 runs to 15 residues. In germline, CDR1 is SGHTA, CDR2 FQGTGA. The CDR3 protein is CASSLNGAGANVLTF. In DNA form, the CDR3 reads TGTGCCAGCAGCTTAAACGGGGCTGGGGCCAACGTCCTGACTTTC.

This chain joins TRBV6-6 and TRBJ2-3, with 14 bases matching TRBD2. The V gene's germline CDR1 is MNHNY and CDR2 SVGAGI (reference sequence). The CDR3 has 14 amino acids. Unmatched junction bases numbered 1, after V lost 6 bases and J lost 5 bases. CDR3 sequence: CASSGTSGGDTQYF. The DNA of the CDR3 is TGTGCCAGCAGCGGGACTAGCGGGGGAGATACGCAGTATTTT.

The sample holds a few counts of this clone. The chain employs TRBV5-1 and TRBJ1-4; D gene uncertain. V gave up 4 bases and J gave up 3 bases, with 10 bases separating them. Germline V gene sequence: CDR1 SGHRS, CDR2 YFSETQ. The CDR3 runs 14 residues. Here the CDR3 DNA reads TGCGCCAGCAGCCCCCGGGTGGCTAATGAAAAACTGTTTTTT. Translation: CASSPRVANEKLFF.

The chain carries TRBV5-4 and TRBJ1-1; D call uncertain. The CDR3 totals 12 residues. Trimming cost V 5 bases and J 0 bases, with 5 bases left between them. Germline V gene lookup returns CDR1 SGHNT and CDR2 YYREEE (reference sequence). The CDR3 DNA reads TGTGCCAGCAGTCGGGTGAACACTGAAGCTTTCTTT. It specifies CASSRVNTEAFF.

The chain couples TRBV16 to TRBJ1-1; 8 bases are shared with TRBD1. The CDR3 has 15 residues. The germline V gene encodes CDR1 KGHSY and CDR2 FQNENV. V was pared by 2 bases and J by 4 bases, with 6 bases of the junction left unmatched. The CDR3 DNA reads TGTGCCAGCAGCCAACTTCGACAGGGGAGCACTGAAGCTTTCTTT. It yields the protein CASSQLRQGSTEAFF.

The chain has TRBV11-3 and TRBJ2-1, with TRBD2 identical over 9 bases. V trimming: 2 bases; J trimming: 5 bases; junction bases outside the gene matches: 1. The CDR3 extends over 14 amino acids. Germline CDR1 and CDR2: SGHNT and YENEEA. Written as DNA, the CDR3 is TGTGCCAGCAGCTTAACTAGCGGGCACAATGAGCAGTTCTTC. It yields the protein CASSLTSGHNEQFF.

DNA for the CDR3: TGCGCCAGCAGTCCTGTTAGACAGGGGGACTATGGCTACACCTTC. This encodes CASSPVRQGDYGYTF. The V call is TRBV10-2, the J call TRBJ1-2, with 9 bases matching TRBD1. CDR3 length equals 15 residues. Per germline, CDR1 WSHSY and CDR2 SAAADI. J was trimmed by 3 bases and V by 5 bases; bases with no gene match: 7.

The V and J genes are TRBV7-6 and TRBJ1-6; TRBD1 is a possible D gene (5 bases). CDR1 is SGHVS and CDR2 is FNYEAQ in the germline V gene. The CDR3 runs to 16 residues. V lost 5 bases and J lost 14, with 25 bases in between. The CDR3 protein is CASSPRSGDLGASLHF. For the CDR3, the DNA is TGTGCCAGCAGCCCCCGGTCCGGGGACTTAGGTGCGTCCCTCCACTTT.